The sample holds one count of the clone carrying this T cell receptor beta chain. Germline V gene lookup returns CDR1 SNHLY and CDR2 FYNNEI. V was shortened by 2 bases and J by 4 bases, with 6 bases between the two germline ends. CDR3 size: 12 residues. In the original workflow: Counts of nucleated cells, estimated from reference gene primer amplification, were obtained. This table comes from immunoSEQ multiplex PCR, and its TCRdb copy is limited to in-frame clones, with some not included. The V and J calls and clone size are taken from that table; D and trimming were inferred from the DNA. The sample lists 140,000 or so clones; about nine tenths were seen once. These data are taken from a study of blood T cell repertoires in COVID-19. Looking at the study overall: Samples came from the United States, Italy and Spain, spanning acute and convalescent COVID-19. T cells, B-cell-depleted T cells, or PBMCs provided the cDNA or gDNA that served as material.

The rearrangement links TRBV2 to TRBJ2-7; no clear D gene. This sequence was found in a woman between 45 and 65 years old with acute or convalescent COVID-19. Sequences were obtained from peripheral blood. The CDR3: CASSERAYEQYF. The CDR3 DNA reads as TGTGCCAGCAGTGAACGCGCTTACGAGCAGTACTTC.